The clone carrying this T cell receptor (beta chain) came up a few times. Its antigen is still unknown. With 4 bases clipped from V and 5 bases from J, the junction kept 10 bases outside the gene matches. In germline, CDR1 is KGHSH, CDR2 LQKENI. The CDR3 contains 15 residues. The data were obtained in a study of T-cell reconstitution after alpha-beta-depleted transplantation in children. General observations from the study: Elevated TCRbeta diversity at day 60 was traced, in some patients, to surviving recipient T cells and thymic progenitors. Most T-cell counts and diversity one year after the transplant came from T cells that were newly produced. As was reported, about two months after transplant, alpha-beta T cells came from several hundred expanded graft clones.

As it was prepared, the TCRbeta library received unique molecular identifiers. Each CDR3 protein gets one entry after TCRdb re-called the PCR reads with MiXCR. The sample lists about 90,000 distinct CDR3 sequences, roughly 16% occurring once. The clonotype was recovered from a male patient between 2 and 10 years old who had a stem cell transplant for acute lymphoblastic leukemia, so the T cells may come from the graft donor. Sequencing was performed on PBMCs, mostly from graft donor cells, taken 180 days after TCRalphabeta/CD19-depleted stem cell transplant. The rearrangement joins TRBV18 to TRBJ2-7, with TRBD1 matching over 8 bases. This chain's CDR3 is CASSLSGQALHEQYF. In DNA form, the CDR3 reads TGTGCCAGCTCACTCTCGGGACAGGCCTTACACGAGCAGTACTTC.